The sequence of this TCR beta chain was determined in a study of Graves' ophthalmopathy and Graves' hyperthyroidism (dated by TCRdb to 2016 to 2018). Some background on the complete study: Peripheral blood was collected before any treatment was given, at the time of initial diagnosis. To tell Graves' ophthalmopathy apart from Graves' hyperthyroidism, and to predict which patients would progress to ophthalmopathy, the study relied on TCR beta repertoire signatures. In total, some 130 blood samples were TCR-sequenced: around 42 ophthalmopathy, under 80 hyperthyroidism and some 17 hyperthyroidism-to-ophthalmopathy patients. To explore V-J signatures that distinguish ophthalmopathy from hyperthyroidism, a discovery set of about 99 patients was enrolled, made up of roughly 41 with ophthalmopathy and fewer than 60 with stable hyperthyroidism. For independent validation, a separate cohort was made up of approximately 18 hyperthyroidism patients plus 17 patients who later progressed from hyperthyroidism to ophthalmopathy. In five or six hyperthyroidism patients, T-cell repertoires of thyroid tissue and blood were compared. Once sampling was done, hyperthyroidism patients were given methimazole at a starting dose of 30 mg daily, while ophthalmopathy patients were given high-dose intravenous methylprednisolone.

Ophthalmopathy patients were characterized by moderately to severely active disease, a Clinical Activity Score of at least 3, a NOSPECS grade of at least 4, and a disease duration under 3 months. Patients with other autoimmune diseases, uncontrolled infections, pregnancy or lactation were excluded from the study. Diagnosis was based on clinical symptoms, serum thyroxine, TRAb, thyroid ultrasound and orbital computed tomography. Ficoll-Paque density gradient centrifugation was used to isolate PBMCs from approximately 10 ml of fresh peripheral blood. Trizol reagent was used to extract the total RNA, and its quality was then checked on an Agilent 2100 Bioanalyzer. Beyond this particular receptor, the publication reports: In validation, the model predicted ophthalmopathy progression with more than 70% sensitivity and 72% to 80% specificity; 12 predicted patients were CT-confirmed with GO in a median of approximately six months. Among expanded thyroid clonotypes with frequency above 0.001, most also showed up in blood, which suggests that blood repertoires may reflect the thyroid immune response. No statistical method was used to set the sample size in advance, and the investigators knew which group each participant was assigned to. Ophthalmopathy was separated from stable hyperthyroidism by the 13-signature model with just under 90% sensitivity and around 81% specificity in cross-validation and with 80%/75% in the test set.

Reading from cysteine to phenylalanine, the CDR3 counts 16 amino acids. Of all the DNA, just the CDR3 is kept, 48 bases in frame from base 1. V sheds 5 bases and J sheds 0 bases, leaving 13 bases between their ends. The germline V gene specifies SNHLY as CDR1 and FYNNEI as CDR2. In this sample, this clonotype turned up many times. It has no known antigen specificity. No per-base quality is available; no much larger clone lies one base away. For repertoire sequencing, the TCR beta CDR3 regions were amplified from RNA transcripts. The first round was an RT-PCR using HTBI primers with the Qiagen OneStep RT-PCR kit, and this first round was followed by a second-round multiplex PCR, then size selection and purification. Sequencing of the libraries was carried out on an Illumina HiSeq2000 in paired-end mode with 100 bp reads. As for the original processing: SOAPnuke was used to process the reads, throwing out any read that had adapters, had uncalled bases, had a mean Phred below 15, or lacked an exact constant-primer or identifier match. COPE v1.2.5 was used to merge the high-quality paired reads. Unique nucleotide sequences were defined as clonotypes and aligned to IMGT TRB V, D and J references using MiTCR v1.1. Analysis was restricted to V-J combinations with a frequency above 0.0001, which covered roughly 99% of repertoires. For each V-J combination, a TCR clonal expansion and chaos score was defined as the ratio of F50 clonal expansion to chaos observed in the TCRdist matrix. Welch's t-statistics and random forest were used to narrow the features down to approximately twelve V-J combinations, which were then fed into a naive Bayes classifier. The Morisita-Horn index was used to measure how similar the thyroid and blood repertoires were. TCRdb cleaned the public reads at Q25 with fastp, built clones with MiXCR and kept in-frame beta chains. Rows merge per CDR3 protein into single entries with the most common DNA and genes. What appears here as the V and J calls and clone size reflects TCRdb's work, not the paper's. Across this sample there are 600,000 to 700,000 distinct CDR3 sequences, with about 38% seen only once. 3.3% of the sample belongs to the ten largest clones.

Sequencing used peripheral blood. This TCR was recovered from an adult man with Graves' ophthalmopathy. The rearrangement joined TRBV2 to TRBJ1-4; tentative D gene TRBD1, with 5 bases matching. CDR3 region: CASSSQGIATNEKLFF. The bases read TGTGCCAGCAGTTCCCAGGGAATTGCAACTAATGAAAAACTGTTTTTT.